Each of the 5 T cell receptor beta chains below was sequenced from the same sample in a study of immune evolution from preneoplasia to lung adenocarcinoma. Sequencing was performed with immunoSEQ multiplex PCR; in TCRdb, only in-frame clones are kept and a portion is missing. The data show roughly 4,000 clones, around 76% seen once. Material for sequencing was FFPE invasive lung adenocarcinoma tissue. The receptors shown here come from a person aged 65 to 85 with invasive lung adenocarcinoma.

This chain links TRBV11-2 with TRBJ2-1, with D possibly TRBD1 on 5 matching bases. The V gene's germline CDR1 is SGHAT and CDR2 FQNNGV. This CDR3 has 12 amino acids. Deletions cut 5 bases from V and 8 bases from J, with 10 bases between. The CDR3 sequence is CASSEQGYEQFF. CDR3 DNA: TGTGCCAGCAGCGAGCAGGGCTATGAGCAGTTCTTC.

The genes are TRBV28 and TRBJ1-5; D not certain. This CDR3 spans 13 amino acids. V gave up 6 bases and J gave up 5 bases, with 11 bases separating them. In germline, CDR1 is MDHEN, CDR2 SYDVKM. As DNA, the CDR3 is TGTGCCAGCAGGGACCTTAGTTATCAGCCCCAGCATTTT. Protein sequence: CASRDLSYQPQHF.

This clone is a singleton in its sample. The chain is built from TRBV7-6 and TRBJ2-1; maybe TRBD1 (6 bases). CDR1 and CDR2 from the germline V gene are SGHVS and FNYEAQ. The CDR3 is made up of 17 amino acids. The ends were cut back, 5 bases at V and 5 bases at J, with 22 bases in the middle. CDR3 sequence: CASSPRQARGPHNEQFF. The DNA of the CDR3 is TGTGCCAGCAGCCCCCGACAGGCAAGGGGTCCCCACAATGAGCAGTTCTTC.

This clone was detected only once. The chain carries TRBV28 and TRBJ2-7; D is ambiguous. Deletions cut 5 bases from V and 2 bases from J, with 13 bases between. Germline CDR1 and CDR2: MDHEN and SYDVKM. The CDR3 has 14 residues. CDR3 in DNA: TGTGCCAGCAGTCGCTCAGGTGGCCCCTACGAGCAGTACTTC. It specifies CASSRSGGPYEQYF. The full variable domain, in which reference TRBV28 and TRBJ2-7 provide the parts outside the CDR3, is DVKVTQSSRYLVKRTGEKVFLECVQDMDHENMFWYRQDPGLGLRLIYFSYDVKMKEKGDIPEGYSVSREKKERFSLILESASTNQTSMYLCASSRSGGPYEQYFGPGTRLTVT.

This chain connects TRBV28 to TRBJ2-4, with D possibly being TRBD1 (5 bases). The V end was cut by 10 bases, the J end by 1 base, with 14 bases between. The germline CDR1 and CDR2 sequences are MDHEN and SYDVKM. The CDR3 contains 14 residues. This CDR3 is CATNIPGAKNIQYF. The CDR3 DNA follows: TGTGCCACCAACATACCAGGGGCCAAAAACATTCAGTACTTC.